This TCR beta chain was identified during a study of PD-L1 blockade in urothelial cancer. Study-wide background: Chemotherapy regimens numbering 0 to 3 had been given to patients.

Broader study findings: Tumor-associated blood clones were expanded more by durable-benefit patients at 3 weeks.

The CDR3 is 14 amino acids. The V and J ends lost 2 bases and 5 bases, in that order; junction bases with no gene match: 3. Germline V gene sequence: CDR1 SGHDT, CDR2 YYEEEE. Described time point: peripheral blood 6 weeks after treatment start. The patients had locally advanced or metastatic urothelial carcinoma. There were between 1 and 8 samples from each patient, taken pretreatment and on-treatment. Profiling relied on immunoSEQ multiplex PCR, and the TCRdb table lists in-frame clones only, not all of them. This table holds around 120,000 clones, approximately 90% found once. As for this clone: Its antigen is unknown.

The V and J genes are TRBV5-6 and TRBJ1-2, with 10 bases fitting TRBD1. The sample here was PBMCs, taken around atezolizumab (anti-PD-L1) treatment. The sequence came from a man in his sixties with urothelial cancer. Here the CDR3 reads CASSLRDRGYGYTF. The CDR3 DNA follows: TGTGCCAGCAGCTTAAGGGACAGGGGATATGGCTACACCTTC.